Sequencing of this T cell receptor (beta chain) was carried out in a study of tumor-infiltrating lymphocytes in primary liver carcinoma. Ten or more counts support this clonotype. As yet, its antigen is unknown. Blood RNA originated from unsorted whole blood, with germline DNA additionally extracted. The study's findings and limits: The study found a significantly higher top-250-clone fraction in tumors than in blood (p = 0.039).

The CDR3 runs to 10 residues. Germline CDR1 is SQVTM and CDR2 is ANQGSEA. Trimming removed 4 bases at V and 6 bases at J, with 6 bases between. TCR beta cDNA was made from 400 to 500 ng total RNA with a constant-region primer. Libraries for TCR beta were built through three nested multiplex PCR rounds, which together made up a slightly modified ARM-PCR procedure. Primers for the first two PCR rounds were TRBV1-TRBV30 forward primers and a C-beta reverse primer (10 cycles per round). Each CDR3 protein gets one entry after TCRdb re-called the multiplex PCR reads with MiXCR. The top ten clones hold about 9.4% of a sample with about 320,000 distinct CDR3 sequences, 55% to 65% of them seen once.

The source material was peripheral blood. The chain uses TRBV29-1 and TRBJ1-1; D unresolved. The source of this sequence is a man aged 40-50 years with primary liver carcinoma and hepatitis B virus infection. The DNA for the CDR3 is TGCAGCGTTGGTGACCCTGAAGCTTTCTTT. It codes for CSVGDPEAFF.